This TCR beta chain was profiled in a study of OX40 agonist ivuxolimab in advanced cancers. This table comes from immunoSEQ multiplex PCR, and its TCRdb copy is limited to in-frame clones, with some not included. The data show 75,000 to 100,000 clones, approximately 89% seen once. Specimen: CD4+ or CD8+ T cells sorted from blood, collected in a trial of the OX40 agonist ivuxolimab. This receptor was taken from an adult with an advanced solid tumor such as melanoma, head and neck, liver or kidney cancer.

Here the CDR3 DNA reads TGTGCCTGGAGGCCGGGAGAATACTATGGCTACACCTTC. This translates into CAWRPGEYYGYTF. This chain connects TRBV30 to TRBJ1-2; no clear D. Germline V gene lookup returns CDR1 GTSNPN and CDR2 SVGIG (reference sequence). The CDR3 loop spans 13 amino acids. Trimming removed 3 bases from V and 3 bases from J, with 11 bases in between.